Listed here are 18 T cell receptor beta chains from one sample, sequenced in a study of shared clonotypes between healthy human individuals (dated by TCRdb to 2020 to 2022). The library was obtained by the immunoSEQ multiplex PCR assay. Imported from immuneACCESS, the table was reduced by TCRdb to in-frame sequences with V and J called. These copies leave out some clones; in studies compared against another copy, an unresolved V gene accounts for under half, and the cause of the remainder is not known. In all, the sample holds about 1.1 million clones, and 70% to 80% of those were seen once. The ten largest clones capture 0.89% of the sample. The sequenced sample was memory CD4+ T cells from PBMCs. This sample's cell subset or site label indicates: CD45RA-negative fraction. These receptors originate from a man aged 18-30 years in good health. Some clones in this sample may be carry-over from other donors' samples.

In DNA, the CDR3 is TGTGCCAGCAGCCAAGATTCTCGGTCCTACGAGCAGTACTTC. Translated, it gives CASSQDSRSYEQYF. This chain connects TRBV4-2 to TRBJ2-7; no reliable D call. Germline-derived CDR1 and CDR2 are LGHNA and YNFKEQ. The CDR3 has 14 residues. Trimming took 0 bases from V and 1 from J, leaving 7 bases between them.

CDR3 amino acids: CASSPFGTDQETQYF. The CDR3 bases are TGTGCCAGCAGTCCCTTCGGGACAGACCAAGAGACCCAGTACTTC. J is TRBJ2-5 and V is TRBV2; TRBD1 aligns across 7 bases. Losses at the gene ends were 5 bases for V and 0 bases for J; bases not matched to a gene: 6. The CDR3 totals 15 residues. Germline loops: CDR1 SNHLY, CDR2 FYNNEI.

With regard to this clone: The sample carries other DNA sequences with the same CDR3. This chain uses TRBV5-1 with TRBJ1-3; D is possibly TRBD1 (5 bases). Germline CDR1 is SGHRS and CDR2 is YFSETQ. CDR3 length: 15 residues. Deletions cut 4 bases from V and 2 bases from J, with 13 bases between. CDR3 DNA: TGCGCCAGCAGCCTTGCAGGGAGTCCTGGAAACACCATATATTTT. Protein: CASSLAGSPGNTIYF.

This sequence joins TRBV6-5 and TRBJ2-1, with 9 positions matching TRBD1. The CDR3 extends over 13 amino acids. V dropped 9 bases and J dropped 6; count of bases not matched to a gene: 6. CDR1 MNHEY and CDR2 SVGAGI come from the germline V gene. The CDR3 spells CASWDRDVNEQFF. In DNA form, the CDR3 reads TGTGCCAGTTGGGACAGGGACGTCAATGAGCAGTTCTTC.

The chain carries TRBV5-5 and TRBJ1-1; D remains ambiguous. The germline V gene encodes CDR1 SGHKS and CDR2 YYEKEE (reference sequence). Trimming shortened V by 1 base and J by 0 bases, and 7 bases separated the two germline ends. The length of the CDR3 is 14 residues. Written as DNA, the CDR3 is TGTGCCAGCAGCTTGCAGGCCCTGAACACTGAAGCTTTCTTT. Amino acid sequence: CASSLQALNTEAFF. The variable domain in full, with the rest retrieved from reference TRBV5-5 and TRBJ1-1, is DAGVTQSPTHLIKTRGQQVTLRCSPISGHKSVSWYQQVLGQGPQFIFQYYEKEERGRGNFPDRFSARQFPNYSSELNVNALLLGDSALYLCASSLQALNTEAFFGQGTRLTVV.

The V gene is TRBV2, the J gene TRBJ2-5; no clear D gene. Trimming left V 3 bases short and J 5 bases short, with 10 bases between. In germline, CDR1 is SNHLY, CDR2 FYNNEI. This CDR3 is 13 amino acids long. The CDR3, as DNA: TGTGCCAGCAGTGATGGGTGGCCCGAGACCCAGTACTTC. Residues: CASSDGWPETQYF.

J is TRBJ2-2 and V is TRBV10-3; no clear D gene. The end of the DNA aligns better with TRBJ1-3, so the J call may be wrong. This CDR3 has 13 amino acids. Germline CDR1 and CDR2: ENHRY and SYGVKD. In DNA form, the CDR3 reads TGTGCCATCAGTGTGACCTCTGGAAACACCATATATTTT. It translates to CAISVTSGNTIYF.

The chain links TRBV5-1 to TRBJ1-4, with no clear D. The CDR3 runs 13 residues. Trimming left V 5 bases short and J 4 bases short, with 9 bases between. In germline, CDR1 is SGHRS, CDR2 YFSETQ. In DNA form, the CDR3 reads TGCGCCAGCAGGGGCCAGGATAATGAAAAACTGTTTTTT. Its translation: CASRGQDNEKLFF.

V gene TRBV27 combines with J gene TRBJ2-6; D is unclear. The CDR3 spans 16 residues. Germline loops: CDR1 MNHEY, CDR2 SMNVEV (reference sequence). V was trimmed by 2 bases and J by 0 bases, leaving 8 bases between them. In DNA form, the CDR3 reads TGTGCCAGCAGTTTACGACTGACCTCTGGGGCCAACGTCCTGACTTTC. Encoded protein: CASSLRLTSGANVLTF.

This clone came up once. CDR3 sequence reads: CASSFEGQGGYGYTF. As DNA, the CDR3 is TGTGCCAGCAGTTTTGAGGGGCAGGGTGGCTATGGCTACACCTTC. The genes are TRBV9 and TRBJ1-2, with a possible D match to TRBD1 (5 bases). This CDR3 comprises 15 residues. V lost 5 bases and J lost 4, with 18 bases in between. Germline V gene lookup returns CDR1 SGDLS and CDR2 YYNGEE.

This clone was found once. This chain connects TRBV6-6 to TRBJ2-2; TRBD1 agrees at 7 bases. Germline values: CDR1 MNHNY, CDR2 SVGAGI (reference sequence). The CDR3 is 16 residues long. Unmatched junction bases numbered 12, after V lost 6 bases and J lost 5 bases. CDR3 amino acids: CASRKPRGPGTGELFF. The DNA for the CDR3 is TGTGCCAGCAGGAAGCCAAGGGGGCCGGGGACCGGGGAGCTGTTTTTT.

The chain uses TRBV5-4 and TRBJ1-1, with TRBD1 as a possible D gene (6 bases). The length of the CDR3 is 13 residues. The germline V gene has CDR1 SGHNT and CDR2 YYREEE (reference sequence). The germline V and J ends were trimmed by 1 base and 7 bases, with 11 bases remaining between them. The CDR3 nucleotides read TGTGCCAGCAGCTTGCAGGGGATAATTGAAGCTTTCTTT. Amino acids: CASSLQGIIEAFF.

This rearrangement joins TRBV7-9 to TRBJ2-7; no firm D call. The length of the CDR3 is 15 residues. V dropped 4 bases and J dropped 0 bases, with 13 bases sitting between them. The V gene's germline CDR1 is SEHNR and CDR2 FQNEAQ (reference sequence). The DNA of the CDR3 is TGTGCCAGCAGCTCGACCGTGCACTTCTCCTACGAGCAGTACTTC. The encoded protein is CASSSTVHFSYEQYF.

The chain recombines TRBV28 with TRBJ2-1, with TRBD2 matching 8 bases. This CDR3 region has 16 residues. Germline CDR1 reads MDHEN; CDR2 reads SYDVKM. Trimming removed 1 base from V and 7 bases from J; junction bases left unmatched: 9. CDR3: CASSLYSGGPGNEQFF. The CDR3 region has the DNA TGTGCCAGCAGTTTATATTCGGGAGGGCCGGGGAATGAGCAGTTCTTC.

The CDR3 DNA follows: TGTGCCAGCGGGAGGGATGGCTACACCTTC. Its translation: CASGRDGYTF. The chain carries TRBV6-1 and TRBJ1-2; the D is unclear. The V and J ends lost 8 bases and 6 bases respectively, with 7 bases between them. The CDR3 is made up of 10 amino acids. Per the germline V gene, CDR1 is MNHNS and CDR2 is SASEGT.

This clone was seen a single time. The chain carries TRBV7-9 and TRBJ2-5; tentative D call: TRBD1 (7 bases). The CDR3 length is 14 residues. Germline V gives CDR1 SEHNR, CDR2 FQNEAQ (reference sequence). V was pared by 2 bases and J by 1 base, with 8 bases between. Here the CDR3 DNA reads TGTGCCAGCAGCTTACAGGGGGGCCAAGAGACCCAGTACTTC. Amino acids: CASSLQGGQETQYF. The complete variable domain, with remaining parts taken from reference TRBV7-9 and TRBJ2-5, reads DTGVSQNPRHKITKRGQNVTFRCDPISEHNRLYWYRQTLGQGPEFLTYFQNEAQLEKSRLLSDRFSAERPKGSFSTLEIQRTEQGDSAMYLCASSLQGGQETQYFGPGTRLLVL.

This clone is a singleton in its sample. The chain links TRBV2 to TRBJ2-3; 8 bases align to TRBD2. Germline CDR1 reads SNHLY; CDR2 reads FYNNEI. This CDR3 has 14 residues. Unmatched junction bases numbered 5, after V lost 6 bases and J lost 3 bases. The DNA of the CDR3 is TGTGCCAGCAGCCCCAGCGGGAGTACAGATACGCAGTATTTT. Translating it yields CASSPSGSTDTQYF.

The V gene is TRBV6-6, the J gene TRBJ2-4; 8 nucleotides align to TRBD1. Germline V lookup: CDR1 MNHNY, CDR2 SVGAGI (reference sequence). The CDR3 runs 16 residues. J was trimmed by 5 bases and V by 2 bases; bases with no gene match: 8. CDR3 protein: CASSYNPQGAENIQYF. The CDR3, as DNA: TGTGCCAGCAGTTACAACCCCCAGGGGGCGGAAAACATTCAGTACTTC.